This entry lists 15 T cell receptor beta chains sequenced from one sample in a study of brain T cells in children with intractable seizures. Measured with immunoSEQ multiplex PCR; TCRdb has only the in-frame clones, and not every one. The sample carries around 70,000 clones, 93% recorded once. The specimen was peripheral blood, collected at surgery. These receptors were taken from a boy under three years old with tuberous sclerosis and intractable seizures.

This chain uses TRBV6-5 with TRBJ2-1; no reliable D call. The CDR3 length is 13 residues. Per germline, CDR1 MNHEY and CDR2 SVGAGI. Trimming left V 0 bases short and J 8 bases short, with 8 bases between. The CDR3 sequence: CASSYSLSDEQFF. CDR3 coding DNA: TGTGCCAGCAGTTACTCGTTGTCGGATGAGCAGTTCTTC.

This chain connects TRBV5-6 to TRBJ2-1; D is possibly TRBD2 (7 bases). Looked up from germline, CDR1 is SGHDT and CDR2 is YYEEEE. The CDR3 is 14 amino acids. Trimming removed 3 bases at V and 7 bases at J, with 14 bases between. In nucleotides, the CDR3 is TGTGCCAGCAGCTGGGCGGGGGCGAATAATGAGCAGTTCTTC. This encodes CASSWAGANNEQFF.

The chain links TRBV7-9 to TRBJ1-2; 9 bases align to TRBD1. CDR1 is SEHNR, CDR2 FQNEAQ, per germline (reference sequence). The CDR3 is 15 amino acids. J lost 3 bases, V lost 3 bases, and 5 bases had no gene match. The CDR3 DNA follows: TGTGCCAGCAGCTTCAAACAGGGGGCTGACTATGGCTACACCTTC. Translating it yields CASSFKQGADYGYTF.

The rearrangement uses TRBV7-6 and TRBJ2-7, with 8 bases matching TRBD1. CDR1 is SGHVS, CDR2 FNYEAQ, per germline. This CDR3 has 18 residues. After removal of 1 base from V and 2 bases from J, the junction contained 13 bases not matched to a gene. This CDR3 is CASSLGLPRQGTAYEQYF. The CDR3 bases are TGTGCCAGCAGCTTAGGGTTGCCGCGACAGGGGACCGCCTACGAGCAGTACTTC.

The V and J genes are TRBV7-8 and TRBJ2-5; 7 bases agree with TRBD1. Germline CDR1 and CDR2: SGHVS and FQNEAQ. This CDR3 is 14 amino acids long. With V trimmed by 1 base and J by 7 bases, 6 bases remained unmatched. Written as DNA, the CDR3 is TGTGCCAGCAGCTTAGTTGAGGGGGCGCGGACCCAGTACTTC. The encoded protein is CASSLVEGARTQYF.

The V and J genes are TRBV23-1 and TRBJ1-1, with D uncertain. TRBV23-1 is an ORF for which the function is uncertain. This CDR3 spans 16 amino acids. The V gene lost 4 bases and the J gene lost 0 bases, with 15 bases spanning the gap. The CDR3: CASSPLIPHMNTEAFF. The CDR3 region has the DNA TGCGCCAGCAGTCCCTTGATACCACACATGAACACTGAAGCTTTCTTT.

The chain employs TRBV28 and TRBJ1-5; 8 nucleotides line up with TRBD1. Germline-derived CDR1 and CDR2 are MDHEN and SYDVKM. V dropped 6 bases and J dropped 5; count of bases not matched to a gene: 21. The CDR3 is 19 residues long. CDR3 protein: CASSRLPRRGLLFYQPQHF. The CDR3 nucleotides are TGTGCCAGCAGCCGACTCCCTCGCAGGGGGCTTTTATTTTATCAGCCCCAGCATTTT.

The chain links TRBV5-6 to TRBJ1-2; D gene ambiguous. The germline V gene has CDR1 SGHDT and CDR2 YYEEEE. The length of the CDR3 is 15 residues. V lost 4 bases to trimming and J lost 2 bases, with 15 bases between them. For the CDR3, the DNA is TGTGCCAGCAGCCCCGCGGTAAAGGACAACTATGGCTACACCTTC. Its protein is CASSPAVKDNYGYTF.

The chain combines TRBV10-3 with TRBJ1-1; D is ambiguous. The ends were cut back, 0 bases at V and 1 base at J, with 6 bases in the middle. CDR3 length: 14 amino acids. In germline, CDR1 is ENHRY, CDR2 SYGVKD. The CDR3 loop is CAISESRENTEAFF. In DNA, the CDR3 is TGTGCCATCAGTGAGTCAAGGGAGAACACTGAAGCTTTCTTT.

The chain uses TRBV28 and TRBJ1-4; tentative D call: TRBD1 (5 bases). The CDR3 is 14 residues long. Germline values: CDR1 MDHEN, CDR2 SYDVKM. The V end lost 3 bases, the J end lost 6 bases, and 11 bases lay between the germline ends. The CDR3 nucleotides are TGTGCCAGCAGTTTGTGGGGCAAGGATGAAAAACTGTTTTTT. It is translated as CASSLWGKDEKLFF.

This clone was observed a single time. This chain uses TRBV18 with TRBJ2-1, with a possible D match to TRBD2 (6 bases). V shed 0 bases and J shed 4 bases, with 16 bases lying between them. The CDR3 has 17 residues. CDR1 is KGHSH and CDR2 is LQKENI in the germline V gene. CDR3 sequence: CASSPPVEGHQYNEQFF. CDR3 nucleotide sequence: TGTGCCAGCTCACCACCGGTGGAGGGCCACCAGTACAATGAGCAGTTCTTC.

The chain recombines TRBV7-2 with TRBJ1-6, with TRBD1 as a possible D gene (5 bases). This CDR3 contains 16 residues. Trimming took 1 base from V and 9 from J, leaving 16 bases between them. Germline V lookup: CDR1 SGHTA, CDR2 FQGNSA. The CDR3 nucleotides read TGTGCCAGCAGCTTAGGCGGGGGGAATAGTGGTTCACCCCTCCACTTT. Protein sequence: CASSLGGGNSGSPLHF.

The V and J genes are TRBV30 and TRBJ1-5; 7 nucleotides align to TRBD1. The CDR3 contains 16 residues. After removal of 1 base from V and 3 bases from J, the junction contained 9 bases not matched to a gene. CDR1 is GTSNPN and CDR2 is SVGIG in the germline V gene (reference sequence). For the CDR3, the DNA is TGTGCCTGGAGTGCACAGGGGCTCTATAACAATCAGCCCCAGCATTTT. Amino acid sequence: CAWSAQGLYNNQPQHF.

The rearrangement joins TRBV9 to TRBJ1-2; the D is unclear. The V gene's germline CDR1 is SGDLS and CDR2 YYNGEE. Trimming took 7 bases from V and 2 from J, leaving 9 bases between them. The CDR3 loop spans 12 amino acids. This CDR3 is CASQGRNYGYTF. CDR3 sequence (DNA): TGTGCCAGCCAAGGAAGGAACTATGGCTACACCTTC.

The V call is TRBV3-1 (or the pseudogene TRBV3-2), the J call TRBJ2-1; 10 bases are a match to TRBD1. V shed 4 bases, J shed 4 bases, and the junction held 1 base outside the gene matches. Per the germline V gene, CDR1 is LGHDT and CDR2 is YNNKEL (reference sequence). The CDR3 is 14 residues long. CDR3 coding DNA: TGTGCCAGCAGCCGGGACAGGGGATACAATGAGCAGTTCTTC. Amino acids: CASSRDRGYNEQFF.